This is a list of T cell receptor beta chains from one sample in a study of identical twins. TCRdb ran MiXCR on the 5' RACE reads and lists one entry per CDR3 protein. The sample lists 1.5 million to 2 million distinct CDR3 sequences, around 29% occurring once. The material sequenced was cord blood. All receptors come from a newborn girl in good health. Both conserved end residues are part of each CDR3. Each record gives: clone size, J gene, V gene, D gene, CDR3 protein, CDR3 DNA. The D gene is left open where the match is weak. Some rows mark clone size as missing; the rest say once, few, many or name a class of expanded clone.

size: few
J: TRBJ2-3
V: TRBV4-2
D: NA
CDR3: CASSHLQGAGTDTQYF
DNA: TGTGCCAGCAGCCACCTACAGGGAGCCGGCACAGATACGCAGTATTTT

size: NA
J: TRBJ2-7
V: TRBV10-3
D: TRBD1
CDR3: CAISAPGQLGSYEQYF
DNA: TGTGCCATCAGTGCACCGGGACAGTTGGGCTCCTACGAGCAGTACTTC

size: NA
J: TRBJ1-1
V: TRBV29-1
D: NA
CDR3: CSVGKVTEAFF
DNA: TGCAGCGTTGGGAAAGTGACTGAAGCTTTCTTT

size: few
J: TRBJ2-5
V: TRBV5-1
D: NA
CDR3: CASSVDGSVETQYF
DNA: TGCGCCAGCAGCGTGGACGGGTCTGTGGAGACCCAGTACTTC

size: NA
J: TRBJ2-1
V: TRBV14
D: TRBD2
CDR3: CASSPTPGLAFNEQFF
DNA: TGTGCCAGCAGCCCGACTCCGGGACTAGCCTTCAATGAGCAGTTCTTC

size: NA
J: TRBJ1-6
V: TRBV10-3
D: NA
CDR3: CAIRGGIYNSPLHF
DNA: TGTGCCATCAGGGGGGGGATCTATAATTCACCCCTCCACTTT

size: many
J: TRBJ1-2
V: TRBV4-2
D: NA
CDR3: CASSQRSGRYTF
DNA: TGTGCCAGCAGCCAGAGGAGCGGGCGCTACACCTTC

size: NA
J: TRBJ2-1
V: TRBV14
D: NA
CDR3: CASSPIPRSYNEQFF
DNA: TGTGCCAGCAGCCCTATCCCCAGGTCCTACAATGAGCAGTTCTTC

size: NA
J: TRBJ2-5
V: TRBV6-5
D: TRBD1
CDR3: CASSYSATGPLTYQETQYF
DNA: TGTGCCAGCAGTTACTCCGCGACAGGGCCCTTAACCTACCAAGAGACCCAGTACTTC

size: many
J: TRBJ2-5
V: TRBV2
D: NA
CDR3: CASSETGIQETQYF
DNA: TGTGCCAGCAGTGAAACGGGGATCCAAGAGACCCAGTACTTC

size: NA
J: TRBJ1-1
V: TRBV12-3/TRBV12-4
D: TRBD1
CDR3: CASSLVWDRLTEAFF
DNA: TGTGCCAGCAGTTTAGTGTGGGACAGGCTCACTGAAGCTTTCTTT

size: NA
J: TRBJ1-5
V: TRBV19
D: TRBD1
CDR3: CASSGQGQGNQPQHF
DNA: TGTGCCAGTAGTGGCCAGGGACAGGGCAATCAGCCCCAGCATTTT

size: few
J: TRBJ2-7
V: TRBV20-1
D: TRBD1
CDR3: CSPQFRGPSSYEQYF
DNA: TGCAGTCCACAATTCAGGGGGCCGAGCTCCTACGAGCAGTACTTC

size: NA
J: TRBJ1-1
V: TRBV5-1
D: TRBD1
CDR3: CASTSGTGNTEAFF
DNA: TGCGCCAGCACCTCCGGGACAGGAAACACTGAAGCTTTCTTT

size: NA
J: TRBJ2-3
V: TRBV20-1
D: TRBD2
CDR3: CSAWTSGGVSTDTQYF
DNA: TGCAGTGCTTGGACTAGCGGGGGGGTTAGCACAGATACGCAGTATTTT

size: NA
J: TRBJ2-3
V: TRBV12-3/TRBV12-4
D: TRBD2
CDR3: CASSGVAGFPADTQYF
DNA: TGTGCCAGCAGTGGGGTAGCGGGATTTCCCGCAGATACGCAGTATTTT